These 15 T cell receptor beta chains originate from one sample sequenced in a study of CD8+ T cells in alopecia areata. Treatment specified: oral pan-JAK inhibitor, 5-10 mg twice daily. The authors extracted RNA and reverse transcribed it into cDNA as the sequencing template. Assay: immunoSEQ multiplex PCR; the TCRdb copy retains only in-frame clones and omits some. The repertoire holds fewer than 250,000 clones, with more than 55% as singletons. Sequenced here: CD4+ T cells sorted from blood, sampled around week 50, from a patient treated with tofacitinib. The receptor source for this set is a human donor with alopecia areata.

V gene TRBV6-6 combines with J gene TRBJ2-3; maybe TRBD2 (7 bases). Germline CDR1 is MNHNY and CDR2 is SVGAGI (reference sequence). The CDR3 has 16 residues. V lost 2 bases and J lost 2, with 14 bases in between. CDR3 in amino acids: CASSYGGGLLTDTQYF. In nucleotides, the CDR3 is TGTGCCAGCAGTTACGGAGGGGGACTACTCACAGATACGCAGTATTTT.

This clone has more than one count but fewer than ten. CDR3 loop: CSVEDFSGPDTQYF. CDR3 sequence (DNA): TGCAGCGTTGAAGATTTTAGCGGACCAGATACGCAGTATTTT. The chain couples TRBV29-1 to TRBJ2-3; TRBD2 might be the D (6 bases). The CDR3 spans 14 residues. Germline CDR1 SQVTM, CDR2 ANQGSEA. The germline V and J ends were trimmed by 0 bases and 4 bases, with 11 bases remaining between them.

This chain joins TRBV5-1 and TRBJ2-7; D is unresolved. Per the germline V gene, CDR1 is SGHRS and CDR2 is YFSETQ. The length of the CDR3 is 11 residues. Trimming took off 4 bases at V and 3 bases at J, with 5 bases between the two ends. CDR3 in DNA: TGCGCCAGCAGCATAAACTACGAGCAGTACTTC. Residues: CASSINYEQYF.

The chain joins TRBV5-1 to TRBJ1-1; D may be TRBD1 (5 bases). This CDR3 is built from 12 residues. Per the germline V gene, CDR1 is SGHRS and CDR2 is YFSETQ. Deletions cut 5 bases from V and 5 bases from J, with 10 bases between. CDR3 protein: CASRWGETEAFF. The CDR3 nucleotides read TGCGCCAGCAGATGGGGCGAGACTGAAGCTTTCTTT.

The chain employs TRBV30 and TRBJ2-5, with 7 positions matching TRBD2. V trimming: 0 bases; J trimming: 7 bases; junction bases outside the gene matches: 5. Per the germline V gene, CDR1 is GTSNPN and CDR2 is SVGIG (reference sequence). The CDR3 consists of 13 residues. The DNA for the CDR3 is TGTGCCTGGAGTGTCCCCGGCGGGGGGACCCAGTACTTC. It is translated as CAWSVPGGGTQYF. Based on the CDR3 plus reference TRBV30 and TRBJ2-5, the full variable domain is SQTIHQWPATLVQPVGSPLSLECTVEGTSNPNLYWYRQAAGRGLQLLFYSVGIGQISSEVPQNLSASRPQDRQFILSSKKLLLSDSGFYLCAWSVPGGGTQYFGPGTRLLVL.

This clone came up a few times. The V gene is TRBV2, the J gene TRBJ2-3; TRBD2 agrees at 9 bases. Germline V gene data show CDR1 as SNHLY and CDR2 as FYNNEI. The CDR3 totals 15 residues. V shed 4 bases and J 5 bases; nucleotides not matched to a gene: 7. The CDR3 DNA reads TGTGCCAGCAGTGGAGCTAGCGGGGCCTTAGATACGCAGTATTTT. Its protein product is CASSGASGALDTQYF.

The J gene is TRBJ2-1, the V gene TRBV5-1; weak D call: TRBD1 (6 bases). V was cut by 5 bases and J by 9 bases, with 21 bases left in between. The CDR3 extends over 15 amino acids. Germline V CDR1 and CDR2: SGHRS, YFSETQ. CDR3 DNA: TGCGCCAGCAGACCCTCGAATCTCAGGGGCACTGAGCAGTTCTTC. Residues: CASRPSNLRGTEQFF.

The chain employs TRBV29-1 and TRBJ2-3; no firm D call. Germline assignment: CDR1 SQVTM and CDR2 ANQGSEA. The CDR3 contains 12 residues. V was pared by 4 bases and J by 2 bases, with 7 bases between. For the CDR3, the DNA is TGCAGCGTTGGGTCCCCCACAGATACGCAGTATTTT. Translating it yields CSVGSPTDTQYF.

With regard to this clone: Other nucleotide sequences from this sample produce the same CDR3. This rearrangement joins TRBV29-1 to TRBJ2-5, with 7 bases identical to TRBD2. This CDR3 spans 13 amino acids. From germline, CDR1 is SQVTM and CDR2 ANQGSEA. J gave up 5 bases and V 1 base, and 4 bases lay outside the gene matches. The CDR3: CSVEVLARETQYF. CDR3 in DNA: TGCAGCGTTGAAGTACTAGCGAGGGAGACCCAGTACTTC.

The chain links TRBV6-6 to TRBJ2-3; 11 bases line up with TRBD2. The J segment lost 4 bases and the V segment lost 7 bases, leaving 4 bases of the junction unmatched. CDR1 and CDR2 from the germline V gene are MNHNY and SVGAGI (reference sequence). This CDR3 is built from 14 residues. The CDR3 DNA is TGTGCCAGCAAAACTAGCGGGGGACCAGATACGCAGTATTTT. It translates to CASKTSGGPDTQYF.

The rearrangement uses TRBV11-2 and TRBJ2-1; D perhaps matches TRBD1 (6 bases). The CDR3 has 16 amino acids. Germline CDR1 is SGHAT and CDR2 is FQNNGV. V lost 1 base, J lost 2 bases, and 12 bases lay in between. In DNA form, the CDR3 reads TGTGCCAGCAGCTTAGTCGCAGGGGTCGCCTACAATGAGCAGTTCTTC. Its translation: CASSLVAGVAYNEQFF.

The chain has TRBV18 and TRBJ2-5; D not resolved. CDR3 length: 14 residues. In germline, CDR1 is KGHSH, CDR2 LQKENI. The ends were cut back, 2 bases at V and 1 base at J, with 8 bases in the middle. The CDR3 loop is CASSPVGPQETQYF. The CDR3 region has the DNA TGTGCCAGCTCACCAGTCGGCCCCCAAGAGACCCAGTACTTC.

The V and J genes are TRBV30 and TRBJ2-2; 7 nucleotides line up with TRBD1. Germline V gives CDR1 GTSNPN, CDR2 SVGIG (reference sequence). V dropped 4 bases and J dropped 7; count of bases not matched to a gene: 6. The CDR3 consists of 13 residues. The CDR3, as DNA: TGTGCCTGGAAACTACAGGGGCTCGGGGAGCTGTTTTTT. Protein sequence: CAWKLQGLGELFF.

This chain joins TRBV15 and TRBJ1-2; tentatively, D is TRBD1 (6 bases). Trimming removed 0 bases at V and 2 bases at J, with 10 bases between. CDR3 length equals 15 residues. Germline V gives CDR1 LNHNV, CDR2 YYDKDF (reference sequence). Written as DNA, the CDR3 is TGTGCCACCAGCAGAGAGGGAGGGGGAAACTATGGCTACACCTTC. As protein: CATSREGGGNYGYTF. The entire variable domain, with the rest obtained from reference TRBV15 and TRBJ1-2, is as follows: DAMVIQNPRYQVTQFGKPVTLSCSQTLNHNVMYWYQQKSSQAPKLLFHYYDKDFNNEADTPDNFQSRRPNTSFCFLDIRSPGLGDTAMYLCATSREGGGNYGYTFGSGTRLTVV.

This sequence joins TRBV9 and TRBJ2-6; D not resolved. The CDR3 consists of 15 residues. With 3 bases removed from V and 0 bases from J, the gap between germline ends came to 7 bases. CDR1 is SGDLS and CDR2 is YYNGEE in the germline V gene. CDR3 loop: CASSDHSSGANVLTF. The CDR3 bases are TGTGCCAGCAGCGACCACAGCTCTGGGGCCAACGTCCTGACTTTC.